The clone carrying this TCR beta chain was recorded a few times. The data derive from a study of blood T cell repertoires in COVID-19. Study-wide background: Sample material is recorded as cDNA or gDNA derived from T cells, B-cell-depleted T cells, or PBMCs.

Researchers sorted participants into cohorts using their self-reported clinical history. Some clones are missing from TCRdb's copy, which holds only in-frame ones; the method was immunoSEQ multiplex PCR. The table shows 350,000 to 400,000 clones, with more than 75% occurring only once. Germline CDR1 and CDR2: SGHDN and FVKESK. V was pared by 6 bases and J by 4 bases, with 15 bases between. The CDR3 runs to 15 residues. Sequenced sample: PBMCs or T cells enriched from blood (not recorded which). This receptor was identified in a woman aged 25 to 45 with acute COVID-19. The chain joins TRBV14 to TRBJ2-2, with D possibly matching TRBD2 (5 bases). For the CDR3, the DNA is TGTGCCAGCAGGCGGGCCGGAGTTTCCACCGGGGAGCTGTTTTTT. Its translation: CASRRAGVSTGELFF.